This TCR beta chain was recovered during a study of OX40 agonist ivuxolimab in advanced cancers. Overall study context: Subjects had a mean age of around 60 years, with a range of about 23 to 79; about 83% were male. It was permissible to have had prior anti-PD-1, anti-PD-L1 or anti-CTLA-4 therapy, and around 41% had some. Study results and limitations: The authors also found low normalized T-cell clonal expansion in some nonresponders. Expanded peripheral T cell antigen specificity was not determined.

TCRdb keeps only in-frame clones here, not all; method: immunoSEQ multiplex PCR. The sample carries approximately 40,000 clones, more than 75% recorded once. About this clone: The antigen is undetermined.

CDR3 size: 14 residues. CDR1 is SGHTA and CDR2 is FQGNSA in the germline V gene. V gave up 2 bases and J gave up 0 bases, with 7 bases separating them. The material sequenced was CD4+ or CD8+ T cells sorted from blood, taken in a trial of the OX40 agonist ivuxolimab. V and J are TRBV7-2 and TRBJ1-1; D remains unclear. The TCR comes from an adult with an advanced solid tumor such as melanoma, head and neck, liver or kidney cancer. The CDR3 nucleotides read TGTGCCAGCAGCTTATACTCAGTGAACACTGAAGCTTTCTTT. Its translation: CASSLYSVNTEAFF.